This T cell receptor beta chain was profiled in a study of cytomegalovirus exposure and HLA in healthy donors. Data came from immunoSEQ multiplex PCR; TCRdb stores just in-frame clones and leaves some out. The sample records 100,000 to 150,000 clones, about nine tenths being singletons. V dropped 10 bases and J dropped 2 bases, with 12 bases sitting between them. Per the germline V gene, CDR1 is LNHDA and CDR2 is SQIVND (reference sequence). The CDR3 sequence is 13 residues long. This TCR came from a young man in good health and CMV-seronegative. J is TRBJ1-3 and V is TRBV19, with D tentatively TRBD1 (6 bases). Sequences were obtained from PBMCs. CDR3 sequence reads: CATMDRAGNTIYF. The CDR3 nucleotides read TGTGCCACCATGGACAGAGCTGGAAACACCATATATTTT.